The entry below describes one T cell receptor beta chain. As yet, its antigen is unknown. CDR3 length equals 14 residues. Germline V gene sequence: CDR1 SGHTA, CDR2 FQGNSA. V lost 5 bases, J lost 8 bases, and 7 bases stayed unmatched. TCRalpha and TCRbeta libraries used 5'RACE with constant-segment primers and UMIs. TCRdb recomputed calls from the 5' RACE reads with MiXCR, one row per CDR3 protein. The sample has more than 250,000 distinct CDR3 sequences; under 20% are singletons. This sample stems from a study of T-cell memory formation after mild COVID-19. The study's findings and limits: Clones contracting over day 15 to 85 were CD4/CD8 balanced, with later expanders leaning CD4+. Largely, contracting CD4+ clones fell within CM and EM, and contracting CD8+ clones within EMRA.

The sequence was obtained from a man in his late teens or twenties who had mild COVID-19 (a few samples of this study predate the infection). Cell type and time point are not known. The chain links TRBV7-2 to TRBJ1-4; 8 nucleotides agree with TRBD1. Sample: PBMCs or a T cell subset sorted from them (not recorded which). The CDR3 here is CASSPDRGWEKLFF. The CDR3 nucleotides read TGTGCCAGCAGCCCAGACAGGGGTTGGGAAAAACTGTTTTTT.